The rows below give T cell receptor beta chains drawn from one sample of a study of blood T cell repertoires in COVID-19. Assay: immunoSEQ multiplex PCR; the TCRdb copy retains only in-frame clones and omits some. The table shows about 60,000 clones, with 84% occurring only once. Sequenced sample: peripheral blood. The source is a man aged 55 to 70 with COVID-19, enrolled during active disease. The CDR3 runs from the conserved cysteine through the conserved F or W. A D gene is named only where the DNA matches it firmly. Clone size, where shown, is once, few, many, or a class for clones that have expanded.

v_call	clone_size	d_call	j_call	cdr3_nt	cdr3_aa
TRBV29-1	-	TRBD1	TRBJ2-5	TGCAGCGTTGGGGGGGATGCCGGGACAGGGTCCTCGGCCCAGTACTTC	CSVGGDAGTGSSAQYF
TRBV6-4	-	-	TRBJ2-5	TGTGCCAGCAGTGTGAGGGGGGGCTCGGAGACCCAGTACTTC	CASSVRGGSETQYF
TRBV7-3	-	TRBD2	TRBJ2-5	TGTGCCAGCAGCTTAAAGGGTCTAGCGGGAGTAGAGACCCAGTACTTC	CASSLKGLAGVETQYF
TRBV29-1	-	-	TRBJ1-1	TGCAGCGTTGAGGTGGCAGGCACGATGAACACTGAAGCTTTCTTT	CSVEVAGTMNTEAFF
TRBV7-6	-	TRBD2	TRBJ2-3	TGTGCCAGCAGCTTAGGGCCGACTAGCGGCACAGATACGCAGTATTTT	CASSLGPTSGTDTQYF
TRBV6-5	-	TRBD2	TRBJ2-1	TGTGCCAGCAGTTACGGACTAGCCCCCAGCCACAATGAGCAGTTCTTC	CASSYGLAPSHNEQFF
TRBV2	-	-	TRBJ2-1	TGTGCCAGCAGTACCTTGGGGGAGGTACGTGCGAATGAGCAGTTCTTC	CASSTLGEVRANEQFF
TRBV6-2/TRBV6-3	-	-	TRBJ1-1	TGTGCCAGCAGTCAGAGGACGGGGGGTCTAGCTTTCTTT	CASSQRTGGLAFF
TRBV30	-	TRBD1	TRBJ2-5	TGTGCCTGGAAGACAGGGGGGGAGACCCAGTACTTC	CAWKTGGETQYF
TRBV6-5	once	TRBD1	TRBJ1-3	TGTGCCAGCAGTTCATTACCGGGACAGGGAGAGGACACCATATATTTT	CASSSLPGQGEDTIYF
TRBV6-5	-	-	TRBJ2-1	TGTGCCAGCAGCCAGGGTGGTGGATGGTTCTTC	CASSQGGGWFF
TRBV5-5	many	-	TRBJ1-1	TGTGCCAGCAGCTTTTCAGGAACCCTCTTCGATCGTGCTGAAGCTTTCTTT	CASSFSGTLFDRAEAFF
TRBV11-2	-	-	TRBJ2-7	TGTGCCAGCAGCACCGGGACACTTCCCTACGAGCAGTACTTC	CASSTGTLPYEQYF
TRBV2	-	TRBD1	TRBJ1-2	TGTGCCAGCAGGCTCGCCTCACAGGGGTATGGCTACACCTTC	CASRLASQGYGYTF
TRBV11-2	-	-	TRBJ1-1	TGTGCCAGCAGCCCCCCAGGGGCGCCGATGAACACTGAAGCTTTCTTT	CASSPPGAPMNTEAFF
TRBV3-1/TRBV3-2	-	-	TRBJ1-5	TGTGCCAGCAGCCTGTCAGGGTCGGATCAGCCCCAGCATTTT	CASSLSGSDQPQHF
TRBV30	-	-	TRBJ1-5	TGTGCCTTAAGGGGGGGGGCTGGTCAGCCCCAGCATTTT	CALRGGAGQPQHF
TRBV5-4	-	TRBD2	TRBJ2-1	TGTGCCAGCAGCCTGACTAGCGGGACTTACAATGAGCAGTTCTTC	CASSLTSGTYNEQFF
TRBV10-3	-	TRBD1	TRBJ2-7	TGTGCCATCAGTTCCGACAGGGGGTCTTACGAGCAGTACTTC	CAISSDRGSYEQYF
TRBV6-5	-	-	TRBJ2-7	TGTGCCAGCAGTTACTCGGAGGGCCAGGGCGAGCAGTACTTC	CASSYSEGQGEQYF
TRBV19	few	-	TRBJ2-3	TGTGCCAGTAGTGCGGCAGTAGGAGCAGATACGCAGTATTTT	CASSAAVGADTQYF
TRBV4-2	-	TRBD2	TRBJ2-5	TGTGCCAGCAGCCAAGAGAGACCCAGAACTAGCGGCTTGGAGACCCAGTACTTC	CASSQERPRTSGLETQYF
TRBV28	-	-	TRBJ1-1	TGTGCCAGCAGTTTTACCAGGGGCACTGAAGCTTTCTTT	CASSFTRGTEAFF
TRBV5-1	-	TRBD2	TRBJ2-1	TGCGCCAGCAGTCATGGAATGGTGGCGGGAGTGTCCTACAATGAGCAGTTCTTC	CASSHGMVAGVSYNEQFF
TRBV7-2	-	TRBD1	TRBJ1-2	TGTGCCAGCAGCTTAGTTAGCGGGGCAGGGGGTGGAGGCTACACCTTC	CASSLVSGAGGGGYTF
TRBV5-1	-	-	TRBJ1-1	TGCGCCAGCAGCCCGAGCGGGGGCATGAACACTGAAGCTTTCTTT	CASSPSGGMNTEAFF
TRBV6-5	-	TRBD1	TRBJ1-5	TGTGCCAGCAGCCGGGACAGCGGTAGCAATCAGCCCCAGCATTTT	CASSRDSGSNQPQHF
TRBV9	once	-	TRBJ1-3	TGTGCCAGCAGCGTAGCAGGCTACTCTGGAAACACCATATATTTT	CASSVAGYSGNTIYF
TRBV3-1/TRBV3-2	once	TRBD1	TRBJ2-1	TGTGCCAGCAGCCAAGATCCAGGGGGATATGTGTCCAATGAGCAGTTCTTC	CASSQDPGGYVSNEQFF
TRBV4-1	-	TRBD2	TRBJ2-1	TGCGCCAGCAGCCTTAGAGCGGGGAGTAATGAGCAGTTCTTC	CASSLRAGSNEQFF
TRBV5-4	-	TRBD1	TRBJ1-2	TGTGCCAGCAGCTTGGACAGGGGGGACCCTGGCTACACCTTC	CASSLDRGDPGYTF
TRBV11-2	few	-	TRBJ1-2	TGTGCCAGCAGCTTAGTCTCCGGGGGTCTTAATCCTAACTATGGCTACACCTTC	CASSLVSGGLNPNYGYTF
TRBV2	-	TRBD2	TRBJ2-3	TGTGCCAGCGGAGGAGTAAGCGGGAGCGCAGATACGCAGTATTTT	CASGGVSGSADTQYF
TRBV21-1	-	-	TRBJ1-1	TGTGCCAGCAAGAGAACCGGGACAGGCACTGGTTATTACACTGAAGCTTTCTTT	CASKRTGTGTGYYTEAFF
TRBV5-1	-	-	TRBJ2-7	TGCGCCAGCAGCGGGGGGACAGCCTACGAGCAGTACTTC	CASSGGTAYEQYF
TRBV19	-	-	TRBJ2-4	TGTGCCAGTAGTCAACCTCGGGACTCATGGGGGAACATTCAGTACTTC	CASSQPRDSWGNIQYF
TRBV13	-	-	TRBJ2-1	TGTGCCAGCAGCTTAATGGTAACAGGGTTACATGAGCAGTTCTTC	CASSLMVTGLHEQFF
TRBV7-9	-	-	TRBJ2-7	TGTGCCAGCAGCTTACCACCGGGGGTAGCGGACTACGAGCAGTACTTC	CASSLPPGVADYEQYF
TRBV18	-	-	TRBJ1-5	TGTGCCAGCTCACCAGTTTTGACCCTCCAGGGTAGTCAGCCCCAGCATTTT	CASSPVLTLQGSQPQHF
TRBV7-2	-	TRBD1	TRBJ1-1	TGTGCCAGCAGCTTTCGGACAGGGGGCTCTGAAGCTTTCTTT	CASSFRTGGSEAFF
TRBV5-6	-	-	TRBJ1-2	TGTGCCAGCAGCGGTCTCGGAGAGACCAACTATGGCTACACCTTC	CASSGLGETNYGYTF
TRBV19	few	-	TRBJ1-5	TGTGCCAGTAGTATAGCTCAGGGAAGACAGCCCCAGCATTTT	CASSIAQGRQPQHF
TRBV10-3	once	-	TRBJ1-2	TGTGCCATCAGTGAGGTCGGGACAACTGGCGGCGGCTACACCTTC	CAISEVGTTGGGYTF
TRBV6-5	-	-	TRBJ1-4	TGTGCCAGCAACGAGAATAGGGGTGAAAAACTGTTTTTT	CASNENRGEKLFF
TRBV5-1	once	-	TRBJ2-5	TGCGCCAGCAGCCCCGGGTCTATACCGAACCCCTCCCAAGAGACCCAGTACTTC	CASSPGSIPNPSQETQYF
TRBV4-2	-	-	TRBJ1-2	TGTGCCAGCAGCCAAGACAGTCTCTATGGCTACACCTTC	CASSQDSLYGYTF
TRBV6-1	-	TRBD2	TRBJ2-1	TGTGCCAGCAGTGAAACTAGCGATTCCTACAATGAGCAGTTCTTC	CASSETSDSYNEQFF
TRBV2	-	TRBD2	TRBJ2-7	TGTGCCAGCAGTGACGGGCGGGGGATCAACGAGCAGTACTTC	CASSDGRGINEQYF
TRBV19	-	TRBD2	TRBJ2-5	TGTGCCAGTAGTACGGCGACTAGCGGTTACCAAGAGACCCAGTACTTC	CASSTATSGYQETQYF
TRBV15	-	-	TRBJ2-7	TGTGCCACCAGCAGAGAAGGACAACTCTACGAGCAGTACTTC	CATSREGQLYEQYF
TRBV5-1	-	-	TRBJ2-7	TGCGCCAGCAGCTACGCGACTCAGGGGAACACCTACGAGCAGTACTTC	CASSYATQGNTYEQYF
TRBV5-4	once	TRBD1	TRBJ2-3	TGTGCCAGCAGCACCCGGACAGGGGGGGTCACAGATACGCAGTATTTT	CASSTRTGGVTDTQYF
TRBV27	few	-	TRBJ2-7	TGTGCCAGCAGTTTATTTCGGGGGAACGAGCAGTACTTC	CASSLFRGNEQYF
TRBV19	-	-	TRBJ1-1	TGTGCCAGTAGCTTAACGGGGGGGGCCACTAAAGCTTTCTTT	CASSLTGGATKAFF
TRBV25-1	-	TRBD1	TRBJ2-6	TGTGGGGAGACAGGGGGCCATACCTGTGGGGCCAACGTCCTGACTTTC	CGETGGHTCGANVLTF